The 5 T cell receptor beta chains given below trace back to one sample, sequenced in a study of identifying expanded T cells in peripheral blood. Measured with immunoSEQ multiplex PCR; TCRdb has only the in-frame clones, and not every one. The table has tens of thousands of clones, around 86% seen once. The specimen sequenced was blood. These receptors came from a person aged 18 to 75 in good health.

The rearrangement uses TRBV5-8 and TRBJ1-4; D not resolved. Looked up from germline, CDR1 is SGHTS and CDR2 is YDEGEE. Trimming took 2 bases from V and 1 from J, leaving 9 bases between them. This CDR3 is 15 amino acids long. The chain's CDR3 is CASSLGRKTNEKLFF. As DNA, the CDR3 is TGTGCCAGCAGCTTAGGACGCAAAACTAATGAAAAACTGTTTTTT. Based on the CDR3 plus reference TRBV5-8 and TRBJ1-4, the full variable domain is EAGVTQSPTHLIKTRGQQATLRCSPISGHTSVYWYQQALGLGLQFLLWYDEGEERNRGNFPPRFSGRQFPNYSSELNVNALELEDSALYLCASSLGRKTNEKLFFGSGTQLSVL.

This clone appeared a few times. The V and J genes are TRBV28 and TRBJ2-7; D gene uncertain. This CDR3 region has 12 residues. Germline CDR1 MDHEN, CDR2 SYDVKM. The V gene lost 5 bases and the J gene lost 5 bases, with 10 bases spanning the gap. The CDR3 coding sequence is TGTGCCAGCAGTGTACTCGGAAACGAGCAGTACTTC. It translates to CASSVLGNEQYF.

The genes are TRBV29-1 and TRBJ2-1; tentative D call: TRBD2 (6 bases). Per germline, CDR1 SQVTM and CDR2 ANQGSEA. The CDR3 loop spans 12 amino acids. V lost 7 bases and J 6 bases, leaving 13 bases between the germline ends. The CDR3 region has the DNA TGCAGCGCCCGGGACTTCGGCAATGAGCAGTTCTTC. Protein: CSARDFGNEQFF.

This chain uses TRBV2 with TRBJ2-1; no clear D. Germline CDR1 reads SNHLY; CDR2 reads FYNNEI. V was pared by 6 bases and J by 0 bases, with 6 bases between. CDR3 length: 13 residues. The CDR3 reads CASSESSYNEQFF. CDR3 coding DNA: TGTGCCAGCAGCGAGAGCTCCTACAATGAGCAGTTCTTC.

The V gene is TRBV11-3, the J gene TRBJ2-1, with 10 bases fitting TRBD2. CDR1 and CDR2 (germline): SGHNT, YENEEA. V dropped 1 base and J dropped 6; count of bases not matched to a gene: 3. This CDR3 has 15 residues. CDR3 nucleotides: TGTGCCAGCAGCTTAGGAGCTAGCGGGAGCAATGAGCAGTTCTTC. Its translation: CASSLGASGSNEQFF.